The rows below give T cell receptor beta chains drawn from one sample of a study of cytomegalovirus exposure and HLA in healthy donors. Profiling relied on immunoSEQ multiplex PCR, and the TCRdb table lists in-frame clones only, not all of them. The sample yields 120,000 to 150,000 clones, 72% seen once. The sequencing sample was made of PBMCs. These receptors were obtained from a man aged 35 to 55 in good health and CMV-seronegative. The CDR3 runs from the conserved cysteine through the conserved F or W. A D gene is named only where the DNA matches it firmly. Expanded clones are given a class, and other clones once, few, many or no size at all.

cdr3_length j_call v_call d_call clone_size cdr3_nt cdr3_aa
15 TRBJ2-7 TRBV6-5 NA NA TGTGCCAGCAGCCCCACCAACGACAGAGGCGGCGAGCAGTACTTC CASSPTNDRGGEQYF
16 TRBJ2-5 TRBV19 TRBD2 NA TGTGCCAGTAGTCCCCGGACTAGCGGGAACCAAGAGACCCAGTACTTC CASSPRTSGNQETQYF
14 TRBJ1-1 TRBV2 NA NA TGTGCCAGCAGTGAATATCATACGGGCACTGAAGCTTTCTTT CASSEYHTGTEAFF
13 TRBJ1-4 TRBV6-5 TRBD1 NA TGTGCCAGCCACAGGGGGCTAGGCGAAAAACTGTTTTTT CASHRGLGEKLFF
13 TRBJ1-5 TRBV27 NA NA TGTGCCAGCAGTTCAACGGTATTTCAGCCCCAGCATTTT CASSSTVFQPQHF
20 TRBJ2-6 TRBV4-1 NA NA TGCGCCAGCAGCCACCCGATAATCGGTCCATCAAACTCTGGGGCCAACGTCCTGACTTTC CASSHPIIGPSNSGANVLTF
13 TRBJ2-3 TRBV7-9 NA few TGTGCCAGCAGCTCATTCAGGGGAGATGCGCAGTATTTT CASSSFRGDAQYF
14 TRBJ2-7 TRBV19 NA NA TGTGCCAGTAGTGGGGGCAGCGCGATCGTCGAGCAGTACTTC CASSGGSAIVEQYF
15 TRBJ1-5 TRBV5-1 NA NA TGCGCCAGCAGCTTGGAAGGGGGGGATTATCAGCCCCAGCATTTT CASSLEGGDYQPQHF
15 TRBJ2-1 TRBV5-1 TRBD2 NA TGCGCCAGCAGCTTGGCTCTAGCGGGGGGGAATGAGCAGTTCTTC CASSLALAGGNEQFF
12 TRBJ2-1 TRBV4-1 NA NA TGCGCCAGCAGCCTCCCCCTAGCGGAGCAGTTCTTC CASSLPLAEQFF
13 TRBJ1-1 TRBV9 TRBD1 NA TGTGCCAGCAGCTCGACAGGGTACTCTGAAGCTTTCTTT CASSSTGYSEAFF
16 TRBJ2-7 TRBV19 TRBD1 NA TGTGCCAGTACCCCCACGACAGGGACCAAGATCTACGAGCAGTACTTC CASTPTTGTKIYEQYF
14 TRBJ2-7 TRBV6-1 TRBD2 NA TGTGCCAGCAGTGGACTAGCGGGGCGCTACGAGCAGTACTTC CASSGLAGRYEQYF
16 TRBJ2-5 TRBV9 TRBD1 NA TGTGCCAGCAGCGTCCGGGACAGACATTTACAAGAGACCCAGTACTTC CASSVRDRHLQETQYF
14 TRBJ2-3 TRBV6-1 NA few TGTGCCAGCAGTGTAGGGGGATGGACAGATACGCAGTATTTT CASSVGGWTDTQYF
17 TRBJ1-2 TRBV5-6 TRBD1 NA TGTGCCAGCAGCTTCTTTGCGGGGACAGGGCGAGACTATGGCTACACCTTC CASSFFAGTGRDYGYTF
15 TRBJ2-3 TRBV7-8 TRBD2 once TGTGCCAGCAGCTTAGGCGGGGGGTTCACAGATACGCAGTATTTT CASSLGGGFTDTQYF
17 TRBJ2-4 TRBV4-1 NA NA TGCGCCAGCAGCCAAGGGGGGCGGTTACTAGCCAAAAACATTCAGTACTTC CASSQGGRLLAKNIQYF
14 TRBJ2-3 TRBV10-1 TRBD2 NA TGCGCCACCGGACTAGCGGGAGTCTCAGATACGCAGTATTTT CATGLAGVSDTQYF
15 TRBJ2-4 TRBV6-6 TRBD1 NA TGTGCCAGCAGTTACCCGGGACAGGGGACAAACATTCAGTACTTC CASSYPGQGTNIQYF
15 TRBJ2-3 TRBV9 TRBD2 NA TGTGCCAGCAGCTCCGGGACTAGCGGCACAGATACGCAGTATTTT CASSSGTSGTDTQYF
15 TRBJ1-4 TRBV7-2 NA few TGTGCCAGCAGCTTAGTTTTCGGGGTACGTGAAAAACTGTTTTTT CASSLVFGVREKLFF
15 TRBJ2-1 TRBV11-2 TRBD2 NA TGTGCCAGCAGCTCCCTAGCGGGAGGGGGATATGAGCAGTTCTTC CASSSLAGGGYEQFF
13 TRBJ2-1 TRBV7-8 NA NA TGTGCCAGCAGCTTCGGTTTTTCCTATGAGCAGTTCTTC CASSFGFSYEQFF